This entry lists 5 T cell receptor beta chains sequenced from one sample in a study of OX40 agonist ivuxolimab in advanced cancers. Measured with immunoSEQ multiplex PCR; TCRdb has only the in-frame clones, and not every one. The data show tens of thousands of clones, under 85% seen once. The sample consisted of CD4+ or CD8+ T cells sorted from blood, taken in a trial of the OX40 agonist ivuxolimab. These receptors originate from an adult with an advanced solid tumor such as melanoma, head and neck, liver or kidney cancer.

The chain carries TRBV4-2 and TRBJ1-5, with D maybe TRBD1 (5 bases). Trimming removed 1 base from V and 1 base from J, with 8 bases in between. CDR3 length equals 15 residues. The germline gives CDR1 LGHNA, CDR2 YNFKEQ. The CDR3, as DNA: TGTGCCAGCAGCCAAGCTGACAGAAGCAATCAGCCCCAGCATTTT. It is translated as CASSQADRSNQPQHF.

This chain links TRBV2 with TRBJ1-2; 8 nucleotides line up with TRBD1. The germline CDR1 and CDR2 sequences are SNHLY and FYNNEI. CDR3 size: 14 residues. V shed 7 bases and J 4 bases; nucleotides not matched to a gene: 8. The CDR3 region has the DNA TGTGCCAGCACGGAGACAGGGGATTTCTATGGCTACACCTTC. It is translated as CASTETGDFYGYTF.

In its sample, this clone was seen once. J is TRBJ1-5 and V is TRBV11-2, with 9 positions matching TRBD1. Trimming removed 5 bases from V and 6 bases from J; junction bases left unmatched: 11. The CDR3 totals 16 residues. Germline V gives CDR1 SGHAT, CDR2 FQNNGV. In nucleotides, the CDR3 is TGTGCCAGCAGCCTACCCAAGGACAGGGGAGGTCAGCCCCAGCATTTT. It yields the protein CASSLPKDRGGQPQHF.

The rearrangement joins TRBV5-6 to TRBJ2-7; no firm D call. The germline V gene encodes CDR1 SGHDT and CDR2 YYEEEE. Trimming took 0 bases from V and 3 from J, leaving 13 bases between them. The CDR3 has 15 amino acids. CDR3 sequence: CASSLGGHGDYEQYF. CDR3 DNA sequence: TGTGCCAGCAGCTTGGGCGGCCATGGGGACTACGAGCAGTACTTC.

Only one count was recorded for this clone. The chain has TRBV5-1 and TRBJ2-2; D is undetermined. The V gene lost 0 bases and the J gene lost 6 bases, with 3 bases spanning the gap. The CDR3 spans 12 residues. Germline CDR1 reads SGHRS; CDR2 reads YFSETQ. Here the CDR3 reads CASSLESGELFF. The CDR3 DNA is TGCGCCAGCAGCTTGGAATCCGGGGAGCTGTTTTTT.